This T cell receptor (beta chain) is from a study of cytomegalovirus exposure and HLA in healthy donors. Points from the study as a whole: One cluster of highly shared sequence variants probably arose as a sequencing artifact. As a later analysis revealed, the rate of TCR association differed by HLA locus, with DRB1 most and HLA-C fewest.

Regarding this clone: Its target is unknown.

PCR primers comprised 60 Vbeta and 13 Jbeta primers. Original methodology: Later, 65 million to 90 million unique TCR beta chains were counted in an analysis, and around 11 million of them were shared. Method: immunoSEQ multiplex PCR; TCRdb's copy keeps in-frame clones and lacks some. V and J calls and clone size are those listed in that table; D and trimming were worked out from the DNA. This sample carries around 150,000 clones, around 60% of them seen once, and the ten largest clones take roughly 7%. CDR1 SNHLY and CDR2 FYNNEI come from the germline V gene. V was shortened by 7 bases and J by 2 bases, with 15 bases between the two germline ends. CDR3 length equals 14 residues.

Sequences were obtained from PBMCs. The chain joins TRBV2 to TRBJ2-7, with D perhaps TRBD1 (6 bases). This TCR was recovered from a woman between 55 and 75 years old in good health and CMV-seropositive. CDR3 loop: CASMGRTVTYEQYF. The CDR3 coding sequence is TGTGCCAGCATGGGAAGGACAGTAACCTACGAGCAGTACTTC.